In this sample, the clone carrying this T cell receptor (beta chain) turned up many times. TCRdb re-analysed the RACE reads in MiXCR, keeping a single row per CDR3 protein. The table records 350,000 to 450,000 distinct CDR3 sequences, more than 4.5% of them present only once. The time point is: pre-sensitization, week 0. Treatment specified: therapeutic diphenylcyclopropenone sensitization with weekly scalp DPC. CDR3 length: 14 residues. The V end lost 0 bases, the J end lost 5 bases, and 8 bases lay between the germline ends. From germline, CDR1 is LGHDT and CDR2 YNNKEL (reference sequence). This sample was taken from a study of human T cells and chemical hapten exposure.

This chain connects TRBV3-1 to TRBJ2-1; D call uncertain. The sequence derives from a woman aged 45-60 years with alopecia areata. Some clones in this sample may be carry-over from other donors' samples. The sequencing used whole blood, collected in connection with sensitization to the hapten diphenylcyclopropenone (DPC). The DNA of the CDR3 is TGTGCCAGCAGCCAAGAAGATAGGGACAATGAGCAGTTCTTC. Translating it yields CASSQEDRDNEQFF.